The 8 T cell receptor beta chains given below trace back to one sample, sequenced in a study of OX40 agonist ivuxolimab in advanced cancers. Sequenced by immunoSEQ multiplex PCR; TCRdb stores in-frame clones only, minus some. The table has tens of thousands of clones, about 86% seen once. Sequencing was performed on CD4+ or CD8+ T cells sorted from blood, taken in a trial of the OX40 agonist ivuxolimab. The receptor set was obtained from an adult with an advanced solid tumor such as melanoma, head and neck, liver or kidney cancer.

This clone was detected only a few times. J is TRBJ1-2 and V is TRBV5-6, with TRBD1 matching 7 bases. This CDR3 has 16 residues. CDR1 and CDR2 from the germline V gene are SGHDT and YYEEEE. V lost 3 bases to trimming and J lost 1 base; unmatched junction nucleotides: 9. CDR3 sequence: CASSSYNRGGNYGYTF. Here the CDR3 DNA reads TGTGCCAGCAGCTCCTACAACAGGGGTGGTAACTATGGCTACACCTTC.

Here the CDR3 reads CAWAGSRETQYF. In DNA form, the CDR3 reads TGTGCCTGGGCTGGTTCCCGGGAGACCCAGTACTTC. V is TRBV30 and J is TRBJ2-5, with D unclear. V was trimmed by 5 bases and J by 5 bases, leaving 12 bases between them. This CDR3 comprises 12 residues. CDR1 and CDR2 from the germline V gene are GTSNPN and SVGIG (reference sequence).

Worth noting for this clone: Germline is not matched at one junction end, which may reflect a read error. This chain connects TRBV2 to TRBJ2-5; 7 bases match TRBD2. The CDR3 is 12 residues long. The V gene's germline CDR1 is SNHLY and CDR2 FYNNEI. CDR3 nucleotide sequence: TGTGCCAGCAGCGAAGCGGGGGAGACCCAGTACTTC. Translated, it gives CASSEAGETQYF.

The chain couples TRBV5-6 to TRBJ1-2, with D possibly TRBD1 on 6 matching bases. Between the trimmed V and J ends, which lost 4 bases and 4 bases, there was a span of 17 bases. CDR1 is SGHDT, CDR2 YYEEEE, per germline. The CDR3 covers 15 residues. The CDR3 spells CASSIQGRDSYGYTF. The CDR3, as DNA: TGTGCCAGCAGCATACAGGGAAGGGATAGCTATGGCTACACCTTC.

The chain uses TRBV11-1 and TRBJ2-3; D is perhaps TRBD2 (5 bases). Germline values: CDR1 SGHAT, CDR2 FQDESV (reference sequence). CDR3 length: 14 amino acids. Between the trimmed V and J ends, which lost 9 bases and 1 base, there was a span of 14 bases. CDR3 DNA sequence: TGTGCCAGTAAGGAGGTCCTGGGCACAGATACGCAGTATTTT. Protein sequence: CASKEVLGTDTQYF. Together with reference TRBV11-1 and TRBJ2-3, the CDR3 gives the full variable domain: EAEVAQSPRYKITEKSQAVAFWCDPISGHATLYWYRQILGQGPELLVQFQDESVVDDSQLPKDRFSAERLKGVDSTLKIQPAELGDSAMYLCASKEVLGTDTQYFGPGTRLTVL.

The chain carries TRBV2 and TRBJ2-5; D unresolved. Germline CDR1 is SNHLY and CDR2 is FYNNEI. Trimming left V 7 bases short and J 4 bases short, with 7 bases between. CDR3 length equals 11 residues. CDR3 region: CASMYGETQYF. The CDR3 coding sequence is TGTGCCAGCATGTACGGAGAGACCCAGTACTTC. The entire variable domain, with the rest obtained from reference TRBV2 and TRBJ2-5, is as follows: EPEVTQTPSHQVTQMGQEVILRCVPISNHLYFYWYRQILGQKVEFLVSFYNNEISEKSEIFDDQFSVERPDGSNFTLKIRSTKLEDSAMYFCASMYGETQYFGPGTRLLVL.

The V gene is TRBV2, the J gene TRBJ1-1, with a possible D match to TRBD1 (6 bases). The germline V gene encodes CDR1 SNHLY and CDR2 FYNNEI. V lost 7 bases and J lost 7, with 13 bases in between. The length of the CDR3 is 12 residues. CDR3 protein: CASTRTVGEAFF. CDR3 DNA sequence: TGTGCCAGCACCAGGACAGTAGGTGAAGCTTTCTTT.

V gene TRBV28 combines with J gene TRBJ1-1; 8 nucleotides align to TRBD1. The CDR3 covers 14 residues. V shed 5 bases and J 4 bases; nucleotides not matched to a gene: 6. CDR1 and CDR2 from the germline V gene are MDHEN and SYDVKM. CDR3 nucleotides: TGTGCCAGCAGTGCGACAGGGGTAGGCACTGAAGCTTTCTTT. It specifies CASSATGVGTEAFF.